The 25 T cell receptor beta chains presented below share a single source sample, sequenced in a study of OX40 agonist ivuxolimab in advanced cancers. TCRdb's copy holds only in-frame clones and misses some; the assay was immunoSEQ multiplex PCR. The profile shows almost 65,000 clones, 65% to 90% of them singletons. This material consisted of CD4+ or CD8+ T cells sorted from blood, taken in a trial of the OX40 agonist ivuxolimab. The receptors derive from an adult with an advanced solid tumor such as melanoma, head and neck, liver or kidney cancer.

The chain joins TRBV6-1 to TRBJ2-3, with D tentatively TRBD1 or TRBD2 (6 bases each). This CDR3 is 13 amino acids long. Germline V gives CDR1 MNHNS, CDR2 SASEGT. Trimming left V 11 bases short and J 8 bases short, with 20 bases between. CDR3 in amino acids: CAVVTGAKSTQYF. In DNA, the CDR3 is TGTGCCGTCGTGACGGGGGCGAAGAGTACGCAGTATTTT.

The CDR3 here is CASRPGQSNSPLHF. As DNA, the CDR3 is TGTGCCAGCAGACCCGGACAGAGTAATTCACCCCTCCACTTT. The chain has TRBV5-4 and TRBJ1-6, with D maybe TRBD1 (6 bases). The V gene lost 5 bases and the J gene lost 6 bases, with 12 bases spanning the gap. Germline lookup yields CDR1 SGHNT and CDR2 YYREEE (reference sequence). The CDR3 is 14 residues long. Supplemented by reference TRBV5-4 and TRBJ1-6, the full variable domain reads ETGVTQSPTHLIKTRGQQVTLRCSSQSGHNTVSWYQQALGQGPQFIFQYYREEENGRGNFPPRFSGLQFPNYSSELNVNALELDDSALYLCASRPGQSNSPLHFGNGTRLTVT.

The chain uses TRBV27 and TRBJ2-3; 9 nucleotides line up with TRBD2. This CDR3 is 15 amino acids long. Germline V gene data show CDR1 as MNHEY and CDR2 as SMNVEV (reference sequence). Losses at the gene ends were 8 bases for V and 4 bases for J; bases not matched to a gene: 10. CDR3 in DNA: TGTGCCAGCGGTCGGCGGGGGGGTTTGCCAGATACGCAGTATTTT. This translates into CASGRRGGLPDTQYF.

This rearrangement joins TRBV19 to TRBJ1-6; 7 nucleotides agree with TRBD1. The J segment lost 10 bases and the V segment lost 3 bases, leaving 6 bases of the junction unmatched. The CDR3 contains 14 residues. The germline V gene encodes CDR1 LNHDA and CDR2 SQIVND (reference sequence). The CDR3 sequence: CASSIRQGGSPLHF. Here the CDR3 DNA reads TGTGCCAGTAGTATTCGCCAGGGGGGCTCACCCCTCCACTTT. Variable domain in full (rest from reference TRBV19 and TRBJ1-6): DGGITQSPKYLFRKEGQNVTLSCEQNLNHDAMYWYRQDPGQGLRLIYYSQIVNDFQKGDIAEGYSVSREKKESFPLTVTSAQKNPTAFYLCASSIRQGGSPLHFGNGTRLTVT.

This clone appeared a single time. The chain recombines TRBV11-2 with TRBJ1-3; a weak D match, TRBD1 (5 bases). Germline CDR1 SGHAT, CDR2 FQNNGV. The CDR3 loop spans 14 amino acids. V gave up 1 base and J gave up 4 bases, with 8 bases separating them. The CDR3, as DNA: TGTGCCAGCAGCTTAGTTCAGGGAGGAAACACCATATATTTT. It yields the protein CASSLVQGGNTIYF. The full variable domain, rest sourced from reference TRBV11-2 and TRBJ1-3, is EAGVAQSPRYKIIEKRQSVAFWCNPISGHATLYWYQQILGQGPKLLIQFQNNGVVDDSQLPKDRFSAERLKGVDSTLKIQPAKLEDSAVYLCASSLVQGGNTIYFGEGSWLTVV.

This sequence joins TRBV6-5 and TRBJ2-6, with TRBD2 as a possible D gene (5 bases). The germline CDR1 and CDR2 sequences are MNHEY and SVGAGI. The CDR3 extends over 15 amino acids. Between the trimmed V and J ends, which lost 2 bases and 2 bases, there was a span of 7 bases. The CDR3 DNA follows: TGTGCCAGCAGTTACCGGGGTACTGGGGCCAACGTCCTGACTTTC. Translation: CASSYRGTGANVLTF.

V is TRBV11-2 and J is TRBJ2-7; possibly TRBD2 for D (5 bases). This CDR3 spans 14 amino acids. Germline CDR1 SGHAT, CDR2 FQNNGV. The germline V and J ends were trimmed by 0 bases and 4 bases, with 10 bases remaining between them. The CDR3 nucleotides read TGTGCCAGCAGCTTAGACACGGGGTGGTACGAGCAGTACTTC. Protein sequence: CASSLDTGWYEQYF.

This chain connects TRBV6-6 to TRBJ1-4; the D is unclear. The CDR3 totals 12 residues. Germline V CDR1 and CDR2: MNHNY, SVGAGI (reference sequence). V lost 7 bases to trimming and J lost 7 bases, with 10 bases between them. CDR3 coding DNA: TGTGCCAGCACTTTTTCCGGTGAAAAACTGTTTTTT. Translating gives CASTFSGEKLFF.

The V gene is TRBV5-1, the J gene TRBJ2-1; possibly TRBD2 for D (8 bases). V lost 4 bases and J lost 13, with 21 bases in between. The CDR3 loop spans 14 amino acids. CDR1 and CDR2 (germline): SGHRS, YFSETQ. CDR3 DNA sequence: TGCGCCAGCAGCCCTGGAAGGGGGCGGGAGGTTCAGTTCTTC. Protein: CASSPGRGREVQFF.

V and J are TRBV27 and TRBJ2-7; TRBD1 matches 7 bases. This CDR3 comprises 17 residues. The V and J ends lost 4 bases and 1 base, in that order; junction bases with no gene match: 13. Germline CDR1 reads MNHEY; CDR2 reads SMNVEV (reference sequence). The CDR3 DNA sequence: TGTGCCAGCAGTTCATTGCCAGGGACAGCCAATTCCTACGAGCAGTACTTC. This codes for CASSSLPGTANSYEQYF.

V usage is TRBV2 and J usage is TRBJ1-4, with D possibly matching TRBD1 (6 bases). The CDR3 length is 13 residues. Per the germline V gene, CDR1 is SNHLY and CDR2 is FYNNEI. Trimming took off 9 bases at V and 2 bases at J, with 10 bases between the two ends. The CDR3 spells CASSGETNEKLFF. The DNA for the CDR3 is TGTGCCAGTTCAGGGGAGACTAATGAAAAACTGTTTTTT.

The J gene is TRBJ1-4, the V gene TRBV7-6, with D uncertain. V lost 0 bases to trimming and J lost 3 bases, with 8 bases between them. CDR3 size: 15 residues. Germline lookup yields CDR1 SGHVS and CDR2 FNYEAQ. CDR3 coding DNA: TGTGCCAGCAGCTTAGCAAGATCACCTAATGAAAAACTGTTTTTT. Translated: CASSLARSPNEKLFF. The complete variable domain, with remaining parts taken from reference TRBV7-6 and TRBJ1-4, reads GAGVSQSPRYKVTKRGQDVALRCDPISGHVSLYWYRQALGQGPEFLTYFNYEAQQDKSGLPNDRFSAERPEGSISTLTIQRTEQRDSAMYRCASSLARSPNEKLFFGSGTQLSVL.

This clone was seen a few times. The chain employs TRBV6-1 and TRBJ1-3, with D maybe TRBD1 (5 bases). Germline V lookup: CDR1 MNHNS, CDR2 SASEGT. CDR3 length: 15 residues. Trimming stripped 5 bases from V and 0 bases from J, with 11 bases between. This chain's CDR3 is CASSSGGGSGNTIYF. The DNA for the CDR3 is TGTGCCAGCAGTTCGGGGGGGGGCTCTGGAAACACCATATATTTT.

This chain links TRBV7-8 with TRBJ1-2; no firm D call. CDR1 is SGHVS and CDR2 is FQNEAQ in the germline V gene. V was pared by 2 bases and J by 6 bases, with 7 bases between. This CDR3 comprises 12 residues. The CDR3: CASSLRGDGYTF. The CDR3 region has the DNA TGTGCCAGCAGCTTACGGGGTGATGGCTACACCTTC.

CDR3 DNA sequence: TGCGCCAGCAGCTTGGAGGGGACAGGGGCCGGGGAGCTGTTTTTT. Translation: CASSLEGTGAGELFF. The chain links TRBV5-1 to TRBJ2-2; TRBD1 matches at 10 bases. The V segment lost 0 bases and the J segment 6 bases; nucleotides outside the gene matches: 2. The CDR3 is 15 residues long. Germline-derived CDR1 and CDR2 are SGHRS and YFSETQ.

The V call is TRBV6-5, the J call TRBJ1-2; D unclear. Trimming pared 2 bases from V and 0 bases from J, leaving 10 bases between. The CDR3 is made up of 15 amino acids. CDR1 MNHEY and CDR2 SVGAGI come from the germline V gene. The CDR3 bases are TGTGCCAGCAGTTACGGTGACGGAGCTAACTATGGCTACACCTTC. Translated, it gives CASSYGDGANYGYTF.

V is TRBV11-2 and J is TRBJ1-1; D unresolved. The V end lost 5 bases, the J end lost 1 base, and 23 bases lay between the germline ends. Looked up from germline, CDR1 is SGHAT and CDR2 is FQNNGV. This CDR3 is built from 18 residues. The CDR3 DNA reads TGTGCCAGCAGCCCGCCATTTCGGGAGATAATTGGGAACACTGAAGCTTTCTTT. As protein: CASSPPFREIIGNTEAFF.

The rearrangement joins TRBV9 to TRBJ2-5; maybe TRBD1 (6 bases). V shed 0 bases and J shed 0 bases, with 9 bases lying between them. Germline CDR1 and CDR2: SGDLS and YYNGEE. This CDR3 is 15 amino acids long. As DNA, the CDR3 is TGTGCCAGCAGCGTAGCTCAGGGGCACCAAGAGACCCAGTACTTC. Amino acids: CASSVAQGHQETQYF.

This chain joins TRBV5-1 and TRBJ2-5; the match to TRBD1 covers 7 bases. The trim removed 0 bases at V and 4 bases at J, leaving 12 bases unmatched. This CDR3 region has 17 residues. The germline V gene has CDR1 SGHRS and CDR2 YFSETQ. CDR3 DNA sequence: TGCGCCAGCAGCTTGGCCTTGACAGGGCTGTGGACAGAGACCCAGTACTTC. This codes for CASSLALTGLWTETQYF.

This chain connects TRBV4-2 to TRBJ2-1; 7 bases are shared with TRBD2. CDR1 LGHNA and CDR2 YNFKEQ come from the germline V gene. This CDR3 region has 15 residues. V was clipped by 2 bases and J by 7 bases; unmatched bases: 8. As DNA, the CDR3 is TGTGCCAGCAGCCAAACACTAAGCGGGGAGAATGAGCAGTTCTTC. Amino acids: CASSQTLSGENEQFF.

V and J are TRBV6-5 and TRBJ1-4, with D hard to call. CDR1 MNHEY and CDR2 SVGAGI come from the germline V gene. The V end was cut by 3 bases, the J end by 2 bases, with 10 bases between. The CDR3 has 15 residues. In DNA, the CDR3 is TGTGCCAGCAGTTATAATCGATGGACTAATGAAAAACTGTTTTTT. Encoded protein: CASSYNRWTNEKLFF.

The chain combines TRBV7-9 with TRBJ1-4, with a weak D call TRBD1 (6 bases). CDR3 length equals 14 residues. Germline V lookup: CDR1 SEHNR, CDR2 FQNEAQ (reference sequence). Trimming took off 2 bases at V and 5 bases at J, with 9 bases between the two ends. Written as DNA, the CDR3 is TGTGCCAGCAGCTTACTACAGGGAAATGAAAAACTGTTTTTT. This sequence encodes CASSLLQGNEKLFF.

This chain joins TRBV6-5 and TRBJ1-5; the match to TRBD1 covers 9 bases. The CDR3 has 15 residues. The J segment lost 2 bases and the V segment lost 6 bases, leaving 5 bases of the junction unmatched. The V gene's germline CDR1 is MNHEY and CDR2 SVGAGI. The CDR3 sequence is CASRDRGWGNQPQHF. The CDR3 bases are TGTGCCAGCAGGGACAGGGGTTGGGGCAATCAGCCCCAGCATTTT.

The chain combines TRBV28 with TRBJ2-7, with D possibly being TRBD1 or TRBD2 (5 bases each). The CDR3 is 13 residues long. With 4 bases removed from V and 2 bases from J, the gap between germline ends came to 9 bases. Germline CDR1 reads MDHEN; CDR2 reads SYDVKM. The CDR3 coding sequence is TGTGCCAGCAGTTCGGGACCGGCCTACGAGCAGTACTTC. It encodes CASSSGPAYEQYF.

The CDR3 nucleotides read TGTGCCAGCAGCCTACTGGCTAGCGGACGCACAGATACGCAGTATTTT. It codes for CASSLLASGRTDTQYF. The chain recombines TRBV7-8 with TRBJ2-3, with 7 nucleotides matching TRBD2. CDR3 length equals 16 residues. Germline CDR1 and CDR2: SGHVS and FQNEAQ. V was clipped by 5 bases and J by 1 base; unmatched bases: 9. Full variable domain (rest looked up from reference TRBV7-8 and TRBJ2-3): GAGVSQSPRYKVAKRGQDVALRCDPISGHVSLFWYQQALGQGPEFLTYFQNEAQLDKSGLPSDRFFAERPEGSVSTLKIQRTQQEDSAVYLCASSLLASGRTDTQYFGPGTRLTVL.